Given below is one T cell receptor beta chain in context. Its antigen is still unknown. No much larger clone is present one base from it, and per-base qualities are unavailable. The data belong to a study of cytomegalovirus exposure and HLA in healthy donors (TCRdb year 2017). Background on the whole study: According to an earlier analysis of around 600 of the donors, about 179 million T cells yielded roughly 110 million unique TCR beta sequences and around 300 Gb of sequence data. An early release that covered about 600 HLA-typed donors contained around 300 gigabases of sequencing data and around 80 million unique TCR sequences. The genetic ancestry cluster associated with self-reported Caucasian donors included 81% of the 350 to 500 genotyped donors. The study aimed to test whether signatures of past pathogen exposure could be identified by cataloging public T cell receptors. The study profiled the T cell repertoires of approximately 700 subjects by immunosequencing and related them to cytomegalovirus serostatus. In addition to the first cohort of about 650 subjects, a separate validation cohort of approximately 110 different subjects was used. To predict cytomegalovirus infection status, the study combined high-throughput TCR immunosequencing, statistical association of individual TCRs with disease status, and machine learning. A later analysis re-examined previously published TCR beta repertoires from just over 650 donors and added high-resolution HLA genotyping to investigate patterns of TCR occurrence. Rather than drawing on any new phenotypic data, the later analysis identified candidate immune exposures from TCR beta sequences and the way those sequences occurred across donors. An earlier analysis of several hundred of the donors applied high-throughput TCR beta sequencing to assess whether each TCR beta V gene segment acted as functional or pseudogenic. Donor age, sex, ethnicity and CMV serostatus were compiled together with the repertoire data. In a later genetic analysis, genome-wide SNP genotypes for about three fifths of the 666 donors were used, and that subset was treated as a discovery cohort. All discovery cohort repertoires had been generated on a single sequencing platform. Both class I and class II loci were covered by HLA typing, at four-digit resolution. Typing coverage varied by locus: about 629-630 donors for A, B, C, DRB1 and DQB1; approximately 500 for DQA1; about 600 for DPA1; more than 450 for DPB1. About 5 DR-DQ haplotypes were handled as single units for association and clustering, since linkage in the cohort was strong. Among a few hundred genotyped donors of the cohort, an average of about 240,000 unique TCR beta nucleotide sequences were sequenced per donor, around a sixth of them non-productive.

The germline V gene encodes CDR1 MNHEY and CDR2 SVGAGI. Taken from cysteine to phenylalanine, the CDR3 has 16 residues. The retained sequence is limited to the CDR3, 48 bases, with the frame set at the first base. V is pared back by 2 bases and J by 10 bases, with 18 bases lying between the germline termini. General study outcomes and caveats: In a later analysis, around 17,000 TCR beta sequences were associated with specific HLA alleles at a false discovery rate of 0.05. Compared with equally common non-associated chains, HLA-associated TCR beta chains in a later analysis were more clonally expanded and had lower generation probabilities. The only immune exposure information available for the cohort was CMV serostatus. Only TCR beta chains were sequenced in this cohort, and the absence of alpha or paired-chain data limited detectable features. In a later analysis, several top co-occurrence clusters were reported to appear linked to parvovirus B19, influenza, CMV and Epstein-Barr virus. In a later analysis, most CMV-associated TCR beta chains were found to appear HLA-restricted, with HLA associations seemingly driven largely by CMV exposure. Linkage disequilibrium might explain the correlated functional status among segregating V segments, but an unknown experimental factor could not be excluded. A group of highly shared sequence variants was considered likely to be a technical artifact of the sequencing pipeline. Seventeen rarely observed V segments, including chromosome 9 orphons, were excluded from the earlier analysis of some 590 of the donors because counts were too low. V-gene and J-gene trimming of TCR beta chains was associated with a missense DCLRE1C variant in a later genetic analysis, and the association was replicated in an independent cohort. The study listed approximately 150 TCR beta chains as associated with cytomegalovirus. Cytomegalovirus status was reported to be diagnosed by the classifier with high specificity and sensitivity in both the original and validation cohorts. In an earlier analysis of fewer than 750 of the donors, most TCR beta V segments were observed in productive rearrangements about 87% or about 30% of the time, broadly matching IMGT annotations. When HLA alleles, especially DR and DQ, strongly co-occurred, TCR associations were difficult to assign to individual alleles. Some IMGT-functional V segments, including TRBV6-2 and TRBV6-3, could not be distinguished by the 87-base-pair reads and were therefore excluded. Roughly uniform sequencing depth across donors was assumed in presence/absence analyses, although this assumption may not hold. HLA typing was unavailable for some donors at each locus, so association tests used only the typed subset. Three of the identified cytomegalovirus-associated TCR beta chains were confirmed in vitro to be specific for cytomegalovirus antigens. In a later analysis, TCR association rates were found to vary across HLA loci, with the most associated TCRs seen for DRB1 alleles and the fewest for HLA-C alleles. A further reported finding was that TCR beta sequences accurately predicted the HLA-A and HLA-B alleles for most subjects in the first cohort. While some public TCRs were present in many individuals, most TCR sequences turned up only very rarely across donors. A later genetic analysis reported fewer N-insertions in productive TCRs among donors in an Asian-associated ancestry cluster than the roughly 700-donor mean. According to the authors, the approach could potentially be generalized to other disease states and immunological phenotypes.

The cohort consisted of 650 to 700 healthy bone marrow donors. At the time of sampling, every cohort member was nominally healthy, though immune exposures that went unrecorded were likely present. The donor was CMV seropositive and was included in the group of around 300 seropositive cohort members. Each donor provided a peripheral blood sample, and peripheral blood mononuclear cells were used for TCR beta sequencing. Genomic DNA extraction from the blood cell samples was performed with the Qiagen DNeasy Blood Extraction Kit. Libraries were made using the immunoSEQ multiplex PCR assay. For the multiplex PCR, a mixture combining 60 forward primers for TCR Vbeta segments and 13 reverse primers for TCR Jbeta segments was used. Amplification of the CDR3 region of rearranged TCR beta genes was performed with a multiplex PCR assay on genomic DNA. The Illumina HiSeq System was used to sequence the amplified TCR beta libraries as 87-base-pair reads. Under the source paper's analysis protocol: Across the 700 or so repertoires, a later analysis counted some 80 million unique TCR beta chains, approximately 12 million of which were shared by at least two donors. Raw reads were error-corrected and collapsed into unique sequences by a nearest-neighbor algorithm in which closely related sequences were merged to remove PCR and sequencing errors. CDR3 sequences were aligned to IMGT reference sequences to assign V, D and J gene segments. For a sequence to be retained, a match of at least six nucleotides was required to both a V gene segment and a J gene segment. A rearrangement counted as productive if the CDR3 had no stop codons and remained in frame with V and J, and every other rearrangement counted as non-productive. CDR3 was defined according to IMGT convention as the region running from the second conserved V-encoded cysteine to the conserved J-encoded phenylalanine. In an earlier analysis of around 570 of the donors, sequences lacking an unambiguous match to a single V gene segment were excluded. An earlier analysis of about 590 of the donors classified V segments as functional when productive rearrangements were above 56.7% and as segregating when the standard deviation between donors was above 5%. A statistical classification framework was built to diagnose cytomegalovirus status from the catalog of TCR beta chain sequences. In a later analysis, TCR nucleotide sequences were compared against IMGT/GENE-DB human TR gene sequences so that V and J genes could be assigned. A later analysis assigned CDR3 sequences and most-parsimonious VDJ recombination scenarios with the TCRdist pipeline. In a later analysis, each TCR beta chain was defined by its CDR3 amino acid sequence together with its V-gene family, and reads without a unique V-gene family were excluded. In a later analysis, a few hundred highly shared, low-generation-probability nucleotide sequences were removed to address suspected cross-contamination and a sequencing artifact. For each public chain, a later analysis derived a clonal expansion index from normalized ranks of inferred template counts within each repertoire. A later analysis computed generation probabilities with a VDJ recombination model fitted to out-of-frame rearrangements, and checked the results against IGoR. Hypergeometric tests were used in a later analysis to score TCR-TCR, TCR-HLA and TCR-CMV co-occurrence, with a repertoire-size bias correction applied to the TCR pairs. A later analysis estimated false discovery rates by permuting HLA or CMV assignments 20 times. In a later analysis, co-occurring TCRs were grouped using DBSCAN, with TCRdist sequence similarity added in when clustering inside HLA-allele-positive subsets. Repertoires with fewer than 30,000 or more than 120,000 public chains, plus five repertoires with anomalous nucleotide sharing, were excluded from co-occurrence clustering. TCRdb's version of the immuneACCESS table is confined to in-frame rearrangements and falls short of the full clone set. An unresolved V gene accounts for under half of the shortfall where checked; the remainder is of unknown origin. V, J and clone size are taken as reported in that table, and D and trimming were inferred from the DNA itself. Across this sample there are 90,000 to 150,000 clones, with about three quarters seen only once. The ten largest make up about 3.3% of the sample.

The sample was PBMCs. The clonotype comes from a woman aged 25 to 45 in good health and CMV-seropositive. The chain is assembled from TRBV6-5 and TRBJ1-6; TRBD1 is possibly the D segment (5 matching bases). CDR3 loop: CASSYGGVGGDSPLHF. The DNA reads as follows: TGTGCCAGCAGTTACGGCGGGGTAGGTGGGGACTCACCCCTCCACTTT.